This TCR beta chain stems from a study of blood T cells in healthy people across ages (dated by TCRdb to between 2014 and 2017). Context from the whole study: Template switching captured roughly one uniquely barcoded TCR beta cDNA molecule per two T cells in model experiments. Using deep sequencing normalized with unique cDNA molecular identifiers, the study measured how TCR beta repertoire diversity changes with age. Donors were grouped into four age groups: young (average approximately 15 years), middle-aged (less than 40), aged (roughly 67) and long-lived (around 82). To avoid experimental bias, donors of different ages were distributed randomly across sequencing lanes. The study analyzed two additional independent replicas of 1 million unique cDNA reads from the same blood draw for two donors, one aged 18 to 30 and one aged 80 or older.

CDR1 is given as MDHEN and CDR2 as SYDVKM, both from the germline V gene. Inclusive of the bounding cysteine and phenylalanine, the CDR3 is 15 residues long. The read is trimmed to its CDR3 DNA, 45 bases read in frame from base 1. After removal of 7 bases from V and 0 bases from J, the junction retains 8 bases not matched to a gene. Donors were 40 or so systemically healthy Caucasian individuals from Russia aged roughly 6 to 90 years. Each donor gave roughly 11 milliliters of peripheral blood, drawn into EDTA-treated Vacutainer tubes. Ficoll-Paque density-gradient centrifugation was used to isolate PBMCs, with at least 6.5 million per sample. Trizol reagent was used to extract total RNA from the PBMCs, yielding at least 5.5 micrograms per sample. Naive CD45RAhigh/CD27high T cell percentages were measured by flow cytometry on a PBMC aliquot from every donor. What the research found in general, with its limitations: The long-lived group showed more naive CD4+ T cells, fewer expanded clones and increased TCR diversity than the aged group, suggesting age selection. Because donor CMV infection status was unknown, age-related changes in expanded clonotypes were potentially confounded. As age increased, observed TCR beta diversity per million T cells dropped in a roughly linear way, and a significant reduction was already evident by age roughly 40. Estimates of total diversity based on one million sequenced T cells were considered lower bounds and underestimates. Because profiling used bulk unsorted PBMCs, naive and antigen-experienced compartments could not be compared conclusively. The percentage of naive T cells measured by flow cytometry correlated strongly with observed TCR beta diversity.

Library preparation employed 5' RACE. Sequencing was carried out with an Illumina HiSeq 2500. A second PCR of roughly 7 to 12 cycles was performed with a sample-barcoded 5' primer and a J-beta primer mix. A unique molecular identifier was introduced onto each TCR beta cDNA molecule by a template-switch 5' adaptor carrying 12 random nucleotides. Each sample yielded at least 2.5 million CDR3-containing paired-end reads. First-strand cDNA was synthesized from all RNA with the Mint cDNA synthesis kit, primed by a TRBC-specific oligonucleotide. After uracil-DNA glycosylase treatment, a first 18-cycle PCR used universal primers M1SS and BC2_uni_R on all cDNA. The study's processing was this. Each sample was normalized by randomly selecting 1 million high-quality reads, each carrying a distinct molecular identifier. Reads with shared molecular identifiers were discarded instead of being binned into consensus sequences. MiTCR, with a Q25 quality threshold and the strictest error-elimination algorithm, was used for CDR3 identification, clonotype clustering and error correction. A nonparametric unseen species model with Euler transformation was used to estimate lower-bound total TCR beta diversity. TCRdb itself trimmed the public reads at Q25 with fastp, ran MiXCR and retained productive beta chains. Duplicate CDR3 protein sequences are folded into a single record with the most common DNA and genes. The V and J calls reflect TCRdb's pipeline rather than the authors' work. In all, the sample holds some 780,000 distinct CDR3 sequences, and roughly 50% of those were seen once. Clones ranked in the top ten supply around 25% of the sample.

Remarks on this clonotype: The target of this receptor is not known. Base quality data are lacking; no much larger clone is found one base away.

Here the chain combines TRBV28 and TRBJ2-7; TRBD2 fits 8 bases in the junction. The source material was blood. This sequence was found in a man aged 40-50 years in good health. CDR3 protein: CASTHGGESSYEQYF. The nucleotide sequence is TGTGCCAGCACCCACGGGGGGGAGAGCTCCTACGAGCAGTACTTC.